This T cell receptor (beta chain) was documented in a study of long-term antiretroviral therapy in people with HIV. Study-wide results and limits: Spans of CDR3 length were tighter for HIV repertoires than for controls.

CDR3 size: 15 residues. CDR1 and CDR2 from the germline V gene are SGHAT and FQNNGV. V was clipped by 6 bases and J by 2 bases, with 11 bases between them. Runs used v3.0 of the immunoSEQ assay and were done at survey level. Libraries were prepared by immunoSEQ multiplex PCR; TCRdb keeps only in-frame clonotypes and omits some of them. The sample holds about 21,000 clones; 70% to 80% are singletons and the top ten take approximately 6.9%. For this clone: Its specificity is not known.

The sequence was collected from a man aged 45-60 years with HIV. J is TRBJ2-6 and V is TRBV11-2; D not resolved. The input for sequencing was unsorted PBMCs, taken 2.2 years after starting antiretroviral therapy. The CDR3 sequence: CASRPNRAGANVLTF. CDR3 sequence (DNA): TGTGCCAGCAGGCCGAATAGGGCTGGGGCCAACGTCCTGACTTTC.